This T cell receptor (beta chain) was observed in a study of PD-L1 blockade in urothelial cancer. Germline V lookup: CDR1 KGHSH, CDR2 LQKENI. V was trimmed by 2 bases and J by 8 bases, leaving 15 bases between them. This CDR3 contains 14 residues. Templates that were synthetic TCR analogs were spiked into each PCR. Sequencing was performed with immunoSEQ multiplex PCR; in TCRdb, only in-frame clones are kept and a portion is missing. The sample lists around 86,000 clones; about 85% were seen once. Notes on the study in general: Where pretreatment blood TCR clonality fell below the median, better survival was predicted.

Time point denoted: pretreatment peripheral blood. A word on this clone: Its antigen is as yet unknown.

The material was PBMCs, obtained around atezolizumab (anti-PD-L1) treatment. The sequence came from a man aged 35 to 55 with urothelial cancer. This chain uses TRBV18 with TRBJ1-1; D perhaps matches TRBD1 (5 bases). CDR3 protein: CASSPNPPPGEAFF. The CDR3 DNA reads TGTGCCAGCTCACCAAACCCACCCCCAGGGGAAGCTTTCTTT.